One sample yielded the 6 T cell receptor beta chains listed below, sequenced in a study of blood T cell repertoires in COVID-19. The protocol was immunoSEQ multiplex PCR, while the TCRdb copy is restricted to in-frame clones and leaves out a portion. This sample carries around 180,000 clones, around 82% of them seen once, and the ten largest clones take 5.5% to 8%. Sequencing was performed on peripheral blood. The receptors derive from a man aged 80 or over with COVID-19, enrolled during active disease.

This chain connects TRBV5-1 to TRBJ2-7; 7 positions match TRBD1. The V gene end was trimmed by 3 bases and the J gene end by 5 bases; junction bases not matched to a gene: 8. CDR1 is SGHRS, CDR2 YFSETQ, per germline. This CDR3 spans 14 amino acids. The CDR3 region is CASSSTRGRDEQYF. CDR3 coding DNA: TGCGCCAGCAGCTCAACTAGGGGGCGAGACGAGCAGTACTTC. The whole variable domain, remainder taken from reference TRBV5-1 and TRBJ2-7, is KAGVTQTPRYLIKTRGQQVTLSCSPISGHRSVSWYQQTPGQGLQFLFEYFSETQRNKGNFPGRFSGRQFSNSRSEMNVSTLELGDSALYLCASSSTRGRDEQYFGPGTRLTVT.

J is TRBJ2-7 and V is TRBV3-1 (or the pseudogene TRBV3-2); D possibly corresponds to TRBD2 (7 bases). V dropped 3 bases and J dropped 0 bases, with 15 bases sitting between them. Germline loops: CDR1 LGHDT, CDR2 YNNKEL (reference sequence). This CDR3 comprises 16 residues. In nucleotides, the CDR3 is TGTGCCAGCAGCCAGTTCTGGGGGGGCAGCTCCTACGAGCAGTACTTC. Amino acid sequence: CASSQFWGGSSYEQYF.

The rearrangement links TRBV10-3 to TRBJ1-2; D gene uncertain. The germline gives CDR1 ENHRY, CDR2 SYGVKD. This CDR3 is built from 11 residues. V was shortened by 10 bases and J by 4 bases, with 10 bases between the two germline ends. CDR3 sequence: CATGSTYGYTF. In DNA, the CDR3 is TGTGCCACCGGGTCTACCTATGGCTACACCTTC.

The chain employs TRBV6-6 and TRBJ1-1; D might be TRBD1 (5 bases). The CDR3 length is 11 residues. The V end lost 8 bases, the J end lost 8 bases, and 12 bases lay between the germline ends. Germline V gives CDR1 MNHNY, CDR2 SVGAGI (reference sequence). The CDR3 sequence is CASSNGGEAFF. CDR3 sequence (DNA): TGTGCCAGCTCAAACGGGGGAGAAGCTTTCTTT.

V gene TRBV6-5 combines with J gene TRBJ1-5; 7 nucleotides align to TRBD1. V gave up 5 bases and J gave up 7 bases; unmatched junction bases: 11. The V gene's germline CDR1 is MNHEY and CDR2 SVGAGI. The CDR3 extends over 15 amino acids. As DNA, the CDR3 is TGTGCCAGCAGTATGAGCAGGGGGAATGGCCAGCCCCAGCATTTT. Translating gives CASSMSRGNGQPQHF.

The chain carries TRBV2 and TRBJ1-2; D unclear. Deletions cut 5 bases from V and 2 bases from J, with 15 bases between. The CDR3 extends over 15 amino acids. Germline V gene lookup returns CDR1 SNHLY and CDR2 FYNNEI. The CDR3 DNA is TGTGCCAGCAGTTTTCAGGCCGGTGGGAACTATGGCTACACCTTC. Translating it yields CASSFQAGGNYGYTF.